This T cell receptor (beta chain) was observed in a study of blood T cell repertoires in COVID-19. Study as a whole: Both acute and convalescent COVID-19 samples were obtained from the United States, Italy and Spain. In each case, the material was cDNA or gDNA derived from T cells, B-cell-depleted T cells, or PBMCs.

Source study methods: Estimation of nucleated cell counts was performed using reference gene primer amplification. TCRdb's copy holds only in-frame clones and misses some; the assay was immunoSEQ multiplex PCR. From that table come the V and J calls and clone size; the DNA was used to work out D and trimming. The sample consists of hundreds of thousands of clones, 70% to 90% of them appearing once. V lost 3 bases to trimming and J lost 4 bases; unmatched junction nucleotides: 11. Germline CDR1 reads SGHRS; CDR2 reads YFSETQ. The CDR3 runs to 16 residues. The specimen sequenced was peripheral blood. This chain joins TRBV5-1 and TRBJ1-1; 8 nucleotides agree with TRBD1. This sequence originates from a human donor in a cohort sampled during active COVID-19. As DNA, the CDR3 is TGCGCCAGCAGCTCTTCAATCGGACAGGGTGGCACTGAAGCTTTCTTT. This translates into CASSSSIGQGGTEAFF.